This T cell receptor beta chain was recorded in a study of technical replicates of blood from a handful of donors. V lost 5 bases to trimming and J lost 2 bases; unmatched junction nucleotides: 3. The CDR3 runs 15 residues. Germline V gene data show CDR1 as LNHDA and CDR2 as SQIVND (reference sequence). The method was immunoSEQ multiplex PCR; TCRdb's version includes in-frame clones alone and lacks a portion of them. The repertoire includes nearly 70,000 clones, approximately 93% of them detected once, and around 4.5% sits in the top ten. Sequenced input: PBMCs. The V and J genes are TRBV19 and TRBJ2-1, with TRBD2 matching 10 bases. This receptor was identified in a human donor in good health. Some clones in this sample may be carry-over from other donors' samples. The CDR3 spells CASSDLAGAYNEQFF. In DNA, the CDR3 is TGTGCCAGTAGTGACCTAGCGGGGGCCTACAATGAGCAGTTCTTC.